A single sample gave rise to the 2 T cell receptor beta chains below, sequenced in a study of early T cells in non-severe SARS-CoV-2 infection. TCRdb fed the 5' RACE reads into MiXCR, producing one record per CDR3 protein. The data show tens of thousands of distinct CDR3 sequences, 5% seen once. Material: whole blood. All receptors derive from an adult who was a healthcare worker with PCR-confirmed SARS-CoV-2 infection or an uninfected control (not recorded which).

The chain couples TRBV11-2 to TRBJ2-1; 7 positions match TRBD1. Germline CDR1 reads SGHAT; CDR2 reads FQNNGV. The trim removed 6 bases at V and 4 bases at J, leaving 12 bases unmatched. CDR3 length equals 16 residues. The chain's CDR3 is CASSYRGGQLYNEQFF. The CDR3 region has the DNA TGTGCCAGCAGTTACCGAGGGGGACAGCTTTACAATGAGCAGTTCTTC.

V is TRBV10-3 and J is TRBJ2-7; unclear D gene. V lost 3 bases, J lost 4 bases, and 7 bases lay in between. This CDR3 comprises 12 residues. Per the germline V gene, CDR1 is ENHRY and CDR2 is SYGVKD. In DNA, the CDR3 is TGTGCCATCAGTGAACAATTATACGAGCAGTACTTC. This encodes CAISEQLYEQYF.